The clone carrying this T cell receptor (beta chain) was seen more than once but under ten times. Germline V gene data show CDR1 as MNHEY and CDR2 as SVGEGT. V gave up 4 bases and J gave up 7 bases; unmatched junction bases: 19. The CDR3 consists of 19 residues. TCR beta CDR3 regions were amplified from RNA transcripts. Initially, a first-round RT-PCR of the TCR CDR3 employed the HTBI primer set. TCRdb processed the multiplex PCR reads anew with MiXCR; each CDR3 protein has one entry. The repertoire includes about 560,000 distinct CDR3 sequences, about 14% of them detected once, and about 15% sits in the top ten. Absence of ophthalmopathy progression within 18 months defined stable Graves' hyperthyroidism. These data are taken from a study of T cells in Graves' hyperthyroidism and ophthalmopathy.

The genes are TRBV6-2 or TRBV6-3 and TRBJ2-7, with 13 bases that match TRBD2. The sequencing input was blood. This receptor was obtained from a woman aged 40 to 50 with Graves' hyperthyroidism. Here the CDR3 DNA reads TGTGCCAGCAGTTCCCAGGGGGCCGGGACTAGCGGGAAAGTGGCGGAGCAGTACTTC. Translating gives CASSSQGAGTSGKVAEQYF.